Below, 17 T cell receptor beta chains from the same sample are listed, as sequenced in a study of human T cells and chemical hapten exposure. The time point was: healthy volunteer bleed at 2 weeks. Total RNA came from unfractionated whole blood. TCRdb passed the RACE reads through MiXCR, listing each CDR3 protein once. The sample shows about 41,000 distinct CDR3 sequences, about 4.8% of them seen only once. Specimen: whole blood. The source is a human donor in good health. Some clones in this sample may be carry-over from other donors' samples.

This clonotype came up once. A much larger clone lies one base from this, so it may be a read error. This chain links TRBV28 with TRBJ1-1; D is unresolved. Germline CDR1 reads MDHEN; CDR2 reads SYDVKM. The CDR3 consists of 15 residues. The CDR3 reads CASSSTRSGNTGAFF. In DNA form, the CDR3 reads TGTGCCAGCAGTAGTACCCGGAGTGGGAACACTGGAGCTTTCTTT. The full variable domain, in which reference TRBV28 and TRBJ1-1 provide the parts outside the CDR3, is DVKVTQSSRYLVKRTGEKVFLECVQDMDHENMFWYRQDPGLGLRLIYFSYDVKMKEKGDIPEGYSVSREKKERFSLILESASTNQTSMYLCASSSTRSGNTGAFFGQGTRLTVV.

This clonotype was seen repeatedly, ten times or more. The chain has TRBV12-3 or TRBV12-4 and TRBJ1-1; D is possibly TRBD1 (6 bases). CDR3 size: 13 residues. Trimming removed 6 bases at V and 4 bases at J, with 12 bases between. The CDR3: CASSIQGGTEAFF. In nucleotides, the CDR3 is TGTGCCAGCAGCATACAGGGAGGCACTGAAGCTTTCTTT.

This clonotype has at least ten counts. The genes are TRBV5-1 and TRBJ2-2, with D perhaps assigned TRBD1 or TRBD2 (5 bases each). There are 15 residues in the CDR3. In germline, CDR1 is SGHRS, CDR2 YFSETQ. Trimming pared 3 bases from V and 1 base from J, leaving 10 bases between. CDR3: CASSWGPGNTGELFF. As DNA, the CDR3 is TGCGCCAGCAGCTGGGGACCTGGGAACACCGGGGAGCTGTTTTTT.

This clonotype was seen many times. The V gene is TRBV7-6, the J gene TRBJ2-7, with 9 bases that match TRBD1. From germline, CDR1 is SGHVS and CDR2 FNYEAQ. The CDR3 has 15 residues. Germline trimming cut 1 base from V and 4 bases from J; bases unmatched to any gene: 5. In DNA form, the CDR3 reads TGTGCCAGCAGCTTAGAAAGTGGACAGGGGTACGAGCAGTACTTC. It encodes CASSLESGQGYEQYF.

This clonotype was seen ten or more times. The gene calls are TRBV10-3 and TRBJ2-3; TRBD2 matches 8 bases. CDR1 and CDR2 (germline): ENHRY, SYGVKD. The V segment lost 8 bases and the J segment 4 bases; nucleotides outside the gene matches: 11. The CDR3 sequence is 15 residues long. This CDR3 is CAIGTGGPVSDTQYF. CDR3 nucleotide sequence: TGTGCCATCGGAACGGGAGGGCCTGTTTCAGATACGCAGTATTTT.

This clonotype was observed at least ten times. The junction differs from germline at one of its ends, possibly a read error. The gene calls are TRBV29-1 and TRBJ1-5; D unresolved. Germline CDR1 and CDR2: SQVTM and ANQGSEA. This CDR3 has 13 residues. CDR3 sequence (DNA): TGCAGCGTTGGGGCCTCTAGCAATCAGCCCCAGCATTTC. Its translation: CSVGASSNQPQHF.

In this sample, this clonotype turned up many times. This sequence joins TRBV2 and TRBJ2-3; 9 positions agree with TRBD1. The CDR3 spans 14 residues. J was trimmed by 1 base and V by 4 bases; bases with no gene match: 0. Germline V gene lookup returns CDR1 SNHLY and CDR2 FYNNEI. The CDR3 DNA sequence: TGTGCCAGCAGTGGGGACAGGGGCACAGATACGCAGTATTTT. Residues: CASSGDRGTDTQYF.

The chain combines TRBV3-1 with TRBJ1-3, with D unclear. Germline V CDR1 and CDR2: LGHDT, YNNKEL (reference sequence). The CDR3 covers 15 residues. Trimming pared 2 bases from V and 0 bases from J, leaving 8 bases between. CDR3 nucleotides: TGTGCCAGCAGCCAACGGACGAGCTCTGGAAACACCATATATTTT. This gives the protein CASSQRTSSGNTIYF.

This clonotype occurred a few times. The chain combines TRBV5-1 with TRBJ2-7; maybe TRBD2 (6 bases). Trimming stripped 1 base from V and 4 bases from J, with 12 bases between. There are 14 residues in the CDR3. Germline V CDR1 and CDR2: SGHRS, YFSETQ. CDR3 bases: TGCGCCAGCAGCTTGTCGGCGGGACCGTACGAGCAGTACTTC. Residues: CASSLSAGPYEQYF. Filled out from reference TRBV5-1 and TRBJ2-7, the complete variable domain reads KAGVTQTPRYLIKTRGQQVTLSCSPISGHRSVSWYQQTPGQGLQFLFEYFSETQRNKGNFPGRFSGRQFSNSRSEMNVSTLELGDSALYLCASSLSAGPYEQYFGPGTRLTVT.

This clonotype was counted at least ten times. V is TRBV28 and J is TRBJ1-5, with D unclear. The V end was cut by 5 bases, the J end by 2 bases, with 10 bases between. Germline V CDR1 and CDR2: MDHEN, SYDVKM. This CDR3 region has 14 residues. The CDR3: CASSDGRGNQPQHF. DNA for the CDR3: TGTGCCAGCAGTGACGGGAGGGGCAATCAGCCCCAGCATTTT.

This clonotype was counted ten times or more. This rearrangement joins TRBV29-1 to TRBJ2-1; 8 nucleotides line up with TRBD2. Per germline, CDR1 SQVTM and CDR2 ANQGSEA. There are 13 residues in the CDR3. After removal of 2 bases from V and 8 bases from J, the junction contained 5 bases not matched to a gene. The CDR3 bases are TGCAGCGTTGAACGGACTAGCAGTGATGAGCAGTTCTTC. Translation gives CSVERTSSDEQFF.

This clonotype showed up just a few times. This sequence joins TRBV5-6 and TRBJ1-2; 8 bases fit TRBD1. Trimming cost V 1 base and J 0 bases; bases outside gene matches: 5. This CDR3 comprises 16 residues. The germline V gene has CDR1 SGHDT and CDR2 YYEEEE. Here the CDR3 reads CASSLNVGQANYGYTF. CDR3 bases: TGTGCCAGCAGCTTGAATGTGGGACAGGCTAACTATGGCTACACCTTC.

The chain recombines TRBV7-9 with TRBJ2-1; 9 nucleotides agree with TRBD1. This CDR3 region has 15 residues. The germline V gene encodes CDR1 SEHNR and CDR2 FQNEAQ (reference sequence). Germline trimming cut 5 bases from V and 3 bases from J; bases unmatched to any gene: 5. The CDR3 protein is CASSPRQGVYNEQFF. The CDR3 nucleotides read TGTGCCAGCAGCCCGAGACAGGGGGTCTACAATGAGCAGTTCTTC.

This clonotype was observed a few times. The chain employs TRBV28 and TRBJ2-2; TRBD1 matches 7 bases. V lost 3 bases to trimming and J lost 2 bases; unmatched junction nucleotides: 3. The CDR3 contains 15 residues. Germline V gives CDR1 MDHEN, CDR2 SYDVKM. CDR3 in amino acids: CASSLTGFNTGELFF. CDR3 nucleotides: TGTGCCAGCAGTTTGACAGGGTTCAACACCGGGGAGCTGTTTTTT.

The gene calls are TRBV2 and TRBJ2-3; 13 bases agree with TRBD2. The junction had 3 bases not matched to a gene; V was cut back by 1 base and J by 8 bases. This CDR3 has 15 residues. Germline-derived CDR1 and CDR2 are SNHLY and FYNNEI. The CDR3 sequence is CASSEGTSGRGTQYF. The DNA for the CDR3 is TGTGCCAGCAGTGAAGGGACTAGCGGGAGAGGTACGCAGTATTTT. Based on the CDR3 plus reference TRBV2 and TRBJ2-3, the full variable domain is EPEVTQTPSHQVTQMGQEVILRCVPISNHLYFYWYRQILGQKVEFLVSFYNNEISEKSEIFDDQFSVERPDGSNFTLKIRSTKLEDSAMYFCASSEGTSGRGTQYFGPGTRLTVL.

This clonotype has at least ten counts. V and J are TRBV7-3 and TRBJ2-3; D ambiguous. Trimming left V 6 bases short and J 5 bases short, with 12 bases between. Germline V gene lookup returns CDR1 SGHTA and CDR2 FQGTGA. CDR3 length: 13 amino acids. DNA for the CDR3: TGTGCCAGCAGTTTGAAGGGCAGAGATACGCAGTATTTT. The encoded protein is CASSLKGRDTQYF. Full variable domain (missing parts from reference TRBV7-3 and TRBJ2-3): GAGVSQTPSNKVTEKGKYVELRCDPISGHTALYWYRQSLGQGPEFLIYFQGTGAADDSGLPNDRFFAVRPEGSVSTLKIQRTERGDSAVYLCASSLKGRDTQYFGPGTRLTVL.

The rearrangement links TRBV12-3 or TRBV12-4 to TRBJ1-2, with TRBD1 as a possible D gene (6 bases). The CDR3 covers 15 residues. Trimming removed 6 bases at V and 3 bases at J, with 17 bases between. This CDR3 is CASSPAGGVDYGYTF. DNA for the CDR3: TGTGCCAGCAGCCCGGCGGGGGGCGTTGACTATGGCTACACCTTC.